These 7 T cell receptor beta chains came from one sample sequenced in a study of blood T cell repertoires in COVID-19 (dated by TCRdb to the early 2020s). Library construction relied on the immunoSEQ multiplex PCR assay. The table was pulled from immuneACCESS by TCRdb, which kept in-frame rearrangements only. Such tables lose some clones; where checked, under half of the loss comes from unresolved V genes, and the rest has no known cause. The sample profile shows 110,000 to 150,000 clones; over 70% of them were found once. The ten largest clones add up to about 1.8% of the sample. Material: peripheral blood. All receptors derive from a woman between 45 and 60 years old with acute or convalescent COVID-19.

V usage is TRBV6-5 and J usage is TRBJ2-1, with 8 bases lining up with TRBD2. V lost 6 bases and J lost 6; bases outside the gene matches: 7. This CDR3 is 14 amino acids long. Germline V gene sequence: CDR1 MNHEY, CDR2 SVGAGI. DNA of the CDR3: TGTGCCAGCAGGAGCGGGAGATTGGGCAATGAGCAGTTCTTC. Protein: CASRSGRLGNEQFF.

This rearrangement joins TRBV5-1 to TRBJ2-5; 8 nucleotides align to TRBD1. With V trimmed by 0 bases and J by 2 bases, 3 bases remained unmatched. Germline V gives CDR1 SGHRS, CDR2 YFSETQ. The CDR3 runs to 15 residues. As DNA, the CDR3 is TGCGCCAGCAGCTTGGGGACAGGGATTCAAGAGACCCAGTACTTC. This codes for CASSLGTGIQETQYF.

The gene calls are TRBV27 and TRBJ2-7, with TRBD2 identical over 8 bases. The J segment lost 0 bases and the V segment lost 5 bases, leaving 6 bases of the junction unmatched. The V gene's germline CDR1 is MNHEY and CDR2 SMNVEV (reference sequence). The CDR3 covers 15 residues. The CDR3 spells CASSLTSGLSYEQYF. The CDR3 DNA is TGTGCCAGCAGTCTCACTAGCGGACTCTCCTACGAGCAGTACTTC.

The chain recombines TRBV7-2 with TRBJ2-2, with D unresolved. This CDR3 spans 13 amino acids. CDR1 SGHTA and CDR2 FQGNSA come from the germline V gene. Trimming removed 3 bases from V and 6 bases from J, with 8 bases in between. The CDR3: CASSFKRAGELFF. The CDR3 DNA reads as TGTGCCAGCAGCTTTAAACGAGCCGGGGAGCTGTTTTTT.

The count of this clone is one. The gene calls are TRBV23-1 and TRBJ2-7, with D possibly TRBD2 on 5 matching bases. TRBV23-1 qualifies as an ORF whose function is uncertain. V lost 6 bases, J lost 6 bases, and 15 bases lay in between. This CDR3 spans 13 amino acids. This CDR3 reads CASRDDEGCEQYF. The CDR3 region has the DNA TGCGCCAGCAGGGATGACGAGGGATGCGAGCAGTACTTC.

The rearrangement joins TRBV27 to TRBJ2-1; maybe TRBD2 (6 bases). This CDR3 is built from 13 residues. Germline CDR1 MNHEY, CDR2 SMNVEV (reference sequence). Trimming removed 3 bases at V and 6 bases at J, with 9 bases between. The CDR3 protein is CASSFGGGNEQFF. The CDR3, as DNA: TGTGCCAGCAGTTTTGGGGGAGGCAATGAGCAGTTCTTC.

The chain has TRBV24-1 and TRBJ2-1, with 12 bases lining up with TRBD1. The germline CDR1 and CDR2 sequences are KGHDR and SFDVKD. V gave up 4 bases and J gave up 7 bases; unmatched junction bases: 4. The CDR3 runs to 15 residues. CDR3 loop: CATSEGQGARNEQFF. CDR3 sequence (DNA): TGTGCCACCAGTGAGGGACAGGGGGCGCGAAATGAGCAGTTCTTC.